These 14 T cell receptor beta chains came from one sample sequenced in a study of blood T cell repertoires in COVID-19 (dated by TCRdb to the early 2020s). The library was obtained by the immunoSEQ multiplex PCR assay. What TCRdb holds here is the immuneACCESS table cut down to in-frame rearrangements. Part of the clones is not present; checked against another copy, under half of the missing clones reflect an unresolved V gene, and the others are unexplained. The sample profile shows under 250,000 clones; 70% to 90% of them were found once. Together, the top ten hold under 8% of the sample. The sample consisted of peripheral blood. These receptors all come from a woman aged 30 to 39 with COVID-19, enrolled during active disease.

This chain connects TRBV5-6 to TRBJ1-5; D is perhaps TRBD1 (6 bases). CDR3 length equals 17 residues. Germline CDR1 and CDR2: SGHDT and YYEEEE. The V end was cut by 1 base, the J end by 0 bases, with 14 bases between. The DNA of the CDR3 is TGTGCCAGCAGCTTGACCGGGACACTCAATAGCAATCAGCCCCAGCATTTT. This encodes CASSLTGTLNSNQPQHF.

The rearrangement joins TRBV14 to TRBJ1-6, with a tentative D call TRBD1 (6 bases). With 8 bases removed from V and 5 bases from J, the gap between germline ends came to 16 bases. The CDR3 contains 15 residues. Germline values: CDR1 SGHDN, CDR2 FVKESK. Here the CDR3 reads CASSRDTADNSPLHF. The DNA of the CDR3 is TGTGCCAGCTCCCGGGACACGGCGGATAATTCACCCCTCCACTTT.

The genes are TRBV11-3 and TRBJ2-1, with TRBD2 matching over 11 bases. Germline values: CDR1 SGHNT, CDR2 YENEEA. The ends lost 1 base at V and 6 bases at J; junction bases unmatched: 2. This CDR3 has 15 residues. Here the CDR3 reads CASSLGLAGGNEQFF. The CDR3 nucleotides are TGTGCCAGCAGCTTAGGGCTAGCGGGAGGCAATGAGCAGTTCTTC.

A single count supports this clone. CDR3 sequence reads: CASGTSGSTDTQYF. The CDR3 DNA sequence: TGCGCCAGCGGTACTAGCGGGAGCACAGATACGCAGTATTTT. The rearrangement links TRBV5-1 to TRBJ2-3, with 9 bases aligning to TRBD2. Trimming cost V 7 bases and J 0 bases; bases outside gene matches: 3. In germline, CDR1 is SGHRS, CDR2 YFSETQ. This CDR3 spans 14 amino acids.

The V gene is TRBV6-5, the J gene TRBJ1-3; D unresolved. This CDR3 has 11 residues. The germline CDR1 and CDR2 sequences are MNHEY and SVGAGI. Trimming took off 7 bases at V and 3 bases at J, with 4 bases between the two ends. CDR3 DNA sequence: TGTGCCAGCACCGGTGGAAACACCATATATTTT. Its translation is CASTGGNTIYF.

This clone was found once. The chain couples TRBV6-5 to TRBJ1-1; weak D call: TRBD1 (5 bases). Per the germline V gene, CDR1 is MNHEY and CDR2 is SVGAGI. Trimming shortened V by 2 bases and J by 1 base, and 14 bases separated the two germline ends. The CDR3 spans 16 residues. CDR3 DNA sequence: TGTGCCAGCAGTTACGGGGGGAGCAGGGCGAACACTGAAGCTTTCTTT. This gives the protein CASSYGGSRANTEAFF.

This sequence joins TRBV4-3 and TRBJ1-5; 7 nucleotides agree with TRBD1. Germline CDR1 and CDR2: LGHNA and YSLEER. V trimming: 3 bases; J trimming: 5 bases; junction bases outside the gene matches: 10. This CDR3 comprises 16 residues. The CDR3: CASSHDLTGSDQPQHF. CDR3 DNA: TGCGCCAGCAGCCATGACCTGACAGGGTCGGATCAGCCCCAGCATTTT.

The chain combines TRBV18 with TRBJ2-6, with 7 bases fitting TRBD2. After removal of 0 bases from V and 0 bases from J, the junction contained 5 bases not matched to a gene. Germline V CDR1 and CDR2: KGHSH, LQKENI. The CDR3 loop spans 18 amino acids. The CDR3: CASSPPMGGGSGANVLTF. CDR3 nucleotide sequence: TGTGCCAGCTCACCACCGATGGGGGGGGGCTCTGGGGCCAACGTCCTGACTTTC.

J is TRBJ1-1 and V is TRBV7-2; D uncertain. Germline V gene data show CDR1 as SGHTA and CDR2 as FQGNSA. CDR3 length equals 12 residues. V lost 1 base, J lost 11 bases, and 11 bases lay in between. DNA for the CDR3: TGTGCCAGCAGCTTAGATTTCCATCGGGCTTTCTTT. This codes for CASSLDFHRAFF. The full variable domain, with the rest looked up from reference TRBV7-2 and TRBJ1-1, is GAGVSQSPSNKVTEKGKDVELRCDPISGHTALYWYRQSLGQGLEFLIYFQGNSAPDKSGLPSDRFSAERTGGSVSTLTIQRTQQEDSAVYLCASSLDFHRAFFGQGTRLTVV.

The chain has TRBV7-2 and TRBJ2-1; no firm D call. The length of the CDR3 is 13 residues. Trimming left V 1 base short and J 7 bases short, with 8 bases between. Germline V lookup: CDR1 SGHTA, CDR2 FQGNSA. This CDR3 is CASSLERVNEQFF. The DNA of the CDR3 is TGTGCCAGCAGCTTAGAACGAGTAAATGAGCAGTTCTTC.

The chain links TRBV7-9 to TRBJ2-7; 8 bases are shared with TRBD2. V dropped 3 bases and J dropped 5; count of bases not matched to a gene: 18. The CDR3 extends over 18 amino acids. Per the germline V gene, CDR1 is SEHNR and CDR2 is FQNEAQ (reference sequence). CDR3 residues: CASSLLSGLAGRMDEQYF. The CDR3 coding sequence is TGTGCCAGCAGCTTGTTATCGGGCCTAGCGGGCAGAATGGACGAGCAGTACTTC.

This rearrangement joins TRBV19 to TRBJ1-5; D not certain. The V gene lost 4 bases and the J gene lost 4 bases, with 20 bases spanning the gap. The CDR3 has 17 amino acids. Per germline, CDR1 LNHDA and CDR2 SQIVND (reference sequence). The chain's CDR3 is CASSKFLPSTYNQPQHF. DNA of the CDR3: TGTGCCAGTAGTAAATTTCTACCCTCCACTTATAATCAGCCCCAGCATTTT.

The rearrangement uses TRBV5-1 and TRBJ2-1, with TRBD2 matching 10 bases. The CDR3 is 18 residues long. V lost 0 bases, J lost 4 bases, and 10 bases stayed unmatched. The germline gives CDR1 SGHRS, CDR2 YFSETQ. This chain's CDR3 is CASSLDPTSGFTYNEQFF. The CDR3 DNA reads as TGCGCCAGCAGCTTGGATCCGACTAGCGGGTTTACATACAATGAGCAGTTCTTC. The complete variable domain, with remaining parts taken from reference TRBV5-1 and TRBJ2-1, reads KAGVTQTPRYLIKTRGQQVTLSCSPISGHRSVSWYQQTPGQGLQFLFEYFSETQRNKGNFPGRFSGRQFSNSRSEMNVSTLELGDSALYLCASSLDPTSGFTYNEQFFGPGTRLTVL.

V usage is TRBV4-3 and J usage is TRBJ1-4; D might be TRBD1 (6 bases). Trimming cost V 4 bases and J 0 bases, with 12 bases left between them. CDR3 length equals 16 residues. Germline-derived CDR1 and CDR2 are LGHNA and YSLEER. CDR3 sequence (DNA): TGCGCCAGCAGCCGTACAGGGTCTGCAACTAATGAAAAACTGTTTTTT. As protein: CASSRTGSATNEKLFF.